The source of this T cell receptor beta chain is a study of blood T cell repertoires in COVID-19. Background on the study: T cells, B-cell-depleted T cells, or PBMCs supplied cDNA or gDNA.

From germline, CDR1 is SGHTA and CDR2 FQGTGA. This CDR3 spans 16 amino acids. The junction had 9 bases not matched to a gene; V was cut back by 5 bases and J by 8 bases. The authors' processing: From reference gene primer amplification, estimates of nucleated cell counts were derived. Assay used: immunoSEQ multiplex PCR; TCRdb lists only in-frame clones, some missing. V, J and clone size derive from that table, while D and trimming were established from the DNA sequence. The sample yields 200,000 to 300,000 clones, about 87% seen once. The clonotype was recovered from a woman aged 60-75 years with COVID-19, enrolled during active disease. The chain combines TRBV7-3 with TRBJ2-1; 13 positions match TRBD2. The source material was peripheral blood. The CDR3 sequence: CASSLRELAGGDEQFF. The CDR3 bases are TGTGCCAGCAGCCTCCGGGAACTAGCGGGAGGGGATGAGCAGTTCTTC.